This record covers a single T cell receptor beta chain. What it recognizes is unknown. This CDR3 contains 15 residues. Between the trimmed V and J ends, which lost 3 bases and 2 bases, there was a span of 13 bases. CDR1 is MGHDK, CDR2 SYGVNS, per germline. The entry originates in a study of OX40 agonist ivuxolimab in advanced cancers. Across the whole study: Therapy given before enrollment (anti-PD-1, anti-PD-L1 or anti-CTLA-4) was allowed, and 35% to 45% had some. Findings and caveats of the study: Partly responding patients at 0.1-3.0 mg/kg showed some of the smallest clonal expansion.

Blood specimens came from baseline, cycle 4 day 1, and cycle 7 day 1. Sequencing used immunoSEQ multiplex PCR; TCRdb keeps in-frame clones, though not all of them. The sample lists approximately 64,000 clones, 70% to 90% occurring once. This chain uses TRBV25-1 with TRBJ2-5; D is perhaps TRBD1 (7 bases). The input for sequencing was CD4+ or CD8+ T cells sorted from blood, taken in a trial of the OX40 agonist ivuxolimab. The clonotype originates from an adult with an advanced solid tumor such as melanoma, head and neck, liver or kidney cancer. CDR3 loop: CASSDYRGGQETQYF. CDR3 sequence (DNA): TGTGCCAGCAGTGATTACAGGGGAGGTCAAGAGACCCAGTACTTC.